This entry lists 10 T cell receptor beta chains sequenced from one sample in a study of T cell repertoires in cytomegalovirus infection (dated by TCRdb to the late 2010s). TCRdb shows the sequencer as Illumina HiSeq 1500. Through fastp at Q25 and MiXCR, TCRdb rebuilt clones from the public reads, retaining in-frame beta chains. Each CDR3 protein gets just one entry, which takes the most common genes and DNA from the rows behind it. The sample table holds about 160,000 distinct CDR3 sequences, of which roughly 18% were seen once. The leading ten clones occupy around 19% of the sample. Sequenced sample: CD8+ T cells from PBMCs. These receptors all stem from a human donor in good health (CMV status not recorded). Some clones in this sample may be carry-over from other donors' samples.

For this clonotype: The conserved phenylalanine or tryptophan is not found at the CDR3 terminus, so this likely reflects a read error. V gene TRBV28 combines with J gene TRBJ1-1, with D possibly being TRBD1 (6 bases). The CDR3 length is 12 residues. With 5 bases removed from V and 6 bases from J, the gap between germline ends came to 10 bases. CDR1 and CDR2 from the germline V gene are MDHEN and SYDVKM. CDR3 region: CASSLTGSEAFL. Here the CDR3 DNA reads TGTGCCAGCAGTCTTACAGGGTCTGAAGCTTTCTTA.

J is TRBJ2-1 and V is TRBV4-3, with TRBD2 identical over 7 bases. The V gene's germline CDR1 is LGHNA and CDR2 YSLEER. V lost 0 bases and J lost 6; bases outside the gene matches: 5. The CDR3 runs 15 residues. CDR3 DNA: TGCGCCAGCAGCCAAGACCCGGGGGGTCCCAATGAGCAGTTCTTC. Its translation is CASSQDPGGPNEQFF.

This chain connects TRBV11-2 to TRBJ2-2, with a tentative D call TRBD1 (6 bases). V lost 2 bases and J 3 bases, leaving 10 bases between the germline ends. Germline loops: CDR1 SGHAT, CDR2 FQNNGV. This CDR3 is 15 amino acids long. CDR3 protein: CASSLTYRDTGELFF. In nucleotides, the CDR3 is TGTGCCAGCAGCTTAACGTACAGGGACACCGGGGAGCTGTTTTTT.

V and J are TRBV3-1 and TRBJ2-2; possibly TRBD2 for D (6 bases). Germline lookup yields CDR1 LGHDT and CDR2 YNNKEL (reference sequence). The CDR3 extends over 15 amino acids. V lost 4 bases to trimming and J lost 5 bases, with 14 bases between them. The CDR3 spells CASSPYPGRTGELFF. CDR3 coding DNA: TGTGCCAGCAGCCCATACCCCGGGAGAACCGGGGAGCTGTTTTTT.

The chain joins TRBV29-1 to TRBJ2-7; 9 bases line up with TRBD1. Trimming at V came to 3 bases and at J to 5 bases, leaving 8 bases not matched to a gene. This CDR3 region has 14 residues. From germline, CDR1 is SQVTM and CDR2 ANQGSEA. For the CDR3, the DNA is TGCAGCGTTGATTGGGACAGGGAGAGGAACGAGCAGTACTTC. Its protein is CSVDWDRERNEQYF.

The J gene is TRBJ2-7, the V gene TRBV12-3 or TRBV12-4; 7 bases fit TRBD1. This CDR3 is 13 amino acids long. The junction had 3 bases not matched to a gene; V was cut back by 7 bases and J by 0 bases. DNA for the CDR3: TGTGCCAGCACGGACAGGTACTCCTACGAGCAGTACTTC. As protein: CASTDRYSYEQYF.

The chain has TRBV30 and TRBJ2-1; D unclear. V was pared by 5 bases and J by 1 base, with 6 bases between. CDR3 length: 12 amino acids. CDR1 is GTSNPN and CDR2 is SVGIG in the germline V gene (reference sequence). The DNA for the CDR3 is TGTGCCTGGGAAATGTCCTACAATGAGCAGTTCTTC. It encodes CAWEMSYNEQFF.

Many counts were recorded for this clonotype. The chain's CDR3 is CASSLTISGELFF. CDR3 coding DNA: TGTGCCAGCAGCTTAACCATATCCGGGGAGCTGTTTTTT. The rearrangement joins TRBV7-2 to TRBJ2-2; D gene ambiguous. Germline lookup yields CDR1 SGHTA and CDR2 FQGNSA. The V end was cut by 2 bases, the J end by 6 bases, with 7 bases between. This CDR3 contains 13 residues.

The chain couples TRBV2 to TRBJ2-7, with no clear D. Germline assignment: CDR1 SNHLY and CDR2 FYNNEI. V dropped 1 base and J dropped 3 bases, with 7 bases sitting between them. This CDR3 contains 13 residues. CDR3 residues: CASSEGSFYEQYF. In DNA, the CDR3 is TGTGCCAGCAGTGAAGGCAGTTTCTACGAGCAGTACTTC.

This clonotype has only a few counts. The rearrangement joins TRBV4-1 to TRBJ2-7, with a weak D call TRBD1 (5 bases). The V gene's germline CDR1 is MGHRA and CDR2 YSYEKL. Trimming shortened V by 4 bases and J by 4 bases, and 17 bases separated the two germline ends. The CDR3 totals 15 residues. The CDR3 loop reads CASSLGFQGQYEQYF. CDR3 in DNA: TGCGCCAGCAGCCTAGGGTTCCAGGGTCAGTACGAGCAGTACTTC.